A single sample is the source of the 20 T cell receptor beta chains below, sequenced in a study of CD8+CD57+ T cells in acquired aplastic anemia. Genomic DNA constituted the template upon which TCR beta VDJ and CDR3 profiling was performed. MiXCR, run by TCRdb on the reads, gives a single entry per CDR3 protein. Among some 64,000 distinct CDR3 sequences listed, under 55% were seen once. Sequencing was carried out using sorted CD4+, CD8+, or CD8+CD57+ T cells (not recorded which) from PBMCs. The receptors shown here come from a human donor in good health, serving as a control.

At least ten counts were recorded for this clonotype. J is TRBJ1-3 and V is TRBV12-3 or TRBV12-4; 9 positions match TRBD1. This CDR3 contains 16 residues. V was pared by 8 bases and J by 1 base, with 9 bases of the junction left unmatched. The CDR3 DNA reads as TGTGCCAGCGGGAATACAGGGGGCAGATCTGGAAACACCATATATTTT. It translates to CASGNTGGRSGNTIYF.

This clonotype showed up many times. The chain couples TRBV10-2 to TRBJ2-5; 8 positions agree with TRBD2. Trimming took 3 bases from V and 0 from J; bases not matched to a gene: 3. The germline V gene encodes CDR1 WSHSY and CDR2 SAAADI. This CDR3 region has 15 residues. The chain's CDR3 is CASSDLAGNQETQYF. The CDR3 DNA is TGCGCCAGCAGTGATTTAGCGGGGAACCAAGAGACCCAGTACTTC.

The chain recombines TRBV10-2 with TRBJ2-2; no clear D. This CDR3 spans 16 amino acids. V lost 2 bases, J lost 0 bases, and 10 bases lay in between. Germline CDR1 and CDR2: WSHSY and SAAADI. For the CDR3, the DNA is TGCGCCAGCAGTGAGCTGGCGGTCGCGAACACCGGGGAGCTGTTTTTT. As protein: CASSELAVANTGELFF.

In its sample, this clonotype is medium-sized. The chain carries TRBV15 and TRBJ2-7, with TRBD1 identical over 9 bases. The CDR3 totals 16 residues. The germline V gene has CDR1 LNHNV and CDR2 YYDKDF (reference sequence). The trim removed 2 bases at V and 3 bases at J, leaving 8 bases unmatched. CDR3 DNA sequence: TGTGCCACCAGCAGACCCCGAGGACAGGGGAGCTACGAGCAGTACTTC. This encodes CATSRPRGQGSYEQYF.

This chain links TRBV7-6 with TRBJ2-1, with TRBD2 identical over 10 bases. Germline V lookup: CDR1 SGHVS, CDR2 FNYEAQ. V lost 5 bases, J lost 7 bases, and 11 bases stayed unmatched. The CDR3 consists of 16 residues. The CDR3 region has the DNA TGTGCCAGCAGCCGGGGGGCTAGCGGGAGTCAAAATGAGCAGTTCTTC. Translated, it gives CASSRGASGSQNEQFF.

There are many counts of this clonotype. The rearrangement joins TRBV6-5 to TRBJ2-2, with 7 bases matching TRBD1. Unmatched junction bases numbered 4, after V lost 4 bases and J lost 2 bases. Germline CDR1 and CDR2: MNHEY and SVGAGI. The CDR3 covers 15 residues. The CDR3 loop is CASSSRTGNTGELFF. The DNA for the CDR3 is TGTGCCAGCAGTTCGCGGACAGGAAACACCGGGGAGCTGTTTTTT.

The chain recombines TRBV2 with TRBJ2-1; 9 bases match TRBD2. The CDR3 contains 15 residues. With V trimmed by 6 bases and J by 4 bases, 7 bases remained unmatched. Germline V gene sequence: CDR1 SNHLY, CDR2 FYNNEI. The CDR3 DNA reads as TGTGCCAGCAGAGACTCTAGCGGGGTATACAATGAGCAGTTCTTC. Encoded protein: CASRDSSGVYNEQFF.

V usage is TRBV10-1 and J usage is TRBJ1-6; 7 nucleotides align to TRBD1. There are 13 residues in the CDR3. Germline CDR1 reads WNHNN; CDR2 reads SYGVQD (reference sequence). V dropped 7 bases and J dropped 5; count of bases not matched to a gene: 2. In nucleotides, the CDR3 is TGCGCCAGCATCGGGACAGATAATTCACCCCTCCACTTT. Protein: CASIGTDNSPLHF.

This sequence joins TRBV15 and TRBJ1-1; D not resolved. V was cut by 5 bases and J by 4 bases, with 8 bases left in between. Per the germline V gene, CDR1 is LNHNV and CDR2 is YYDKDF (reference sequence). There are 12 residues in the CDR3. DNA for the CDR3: TGTGCCACCAGCTTTGGGTCCACTGAAGCTTTCTTT. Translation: CATSFGSTEAFF.

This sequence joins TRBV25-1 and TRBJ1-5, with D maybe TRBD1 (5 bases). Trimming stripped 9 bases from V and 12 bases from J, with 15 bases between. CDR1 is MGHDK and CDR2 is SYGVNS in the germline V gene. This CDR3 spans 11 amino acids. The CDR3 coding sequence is TGTGCCAGGGGACGGGCCGGGCACCAGCATTTT. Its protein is CARGRAGHQHF.

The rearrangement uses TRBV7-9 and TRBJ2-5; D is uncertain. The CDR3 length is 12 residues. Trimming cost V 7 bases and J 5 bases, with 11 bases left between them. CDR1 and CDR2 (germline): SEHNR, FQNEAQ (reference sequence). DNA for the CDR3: TGTGCCAGCACCAAAGCGCGCGAGACCCAGTACTTC. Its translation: CASTKARETQYF.

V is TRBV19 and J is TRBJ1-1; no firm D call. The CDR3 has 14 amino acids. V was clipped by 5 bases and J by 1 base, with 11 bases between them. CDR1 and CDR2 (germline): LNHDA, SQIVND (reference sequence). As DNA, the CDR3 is TGTGCCAGTAGTTATGCCTCCGCGAACACTGAAGCTTTCTTT. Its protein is CASSYASANTEAFF.

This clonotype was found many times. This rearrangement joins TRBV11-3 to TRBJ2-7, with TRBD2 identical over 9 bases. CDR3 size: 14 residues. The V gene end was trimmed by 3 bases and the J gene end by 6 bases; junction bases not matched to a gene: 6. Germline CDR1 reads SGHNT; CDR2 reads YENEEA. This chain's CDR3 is CASSLPSGTGEQYF. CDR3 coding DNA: TGTGCCAGCAGCTTGCCTAGCGGGACGGGCGAGCAGTACTTC.

The CDR3 bases are TGTGCCACCAGCAGTTTAGAGTGGTACGAGCAGTACTTC. Its protein product is CATSSLEWYEQYF. V gene TRBV15 combines with J gene TRBJ2-7, with unresolved D. Germline lookup yields CDR1 LNHNV and CDR2 YYDKDF (reference sequence). Trimming took off 3 bases at V and 4 bases at J, with 10 bases between the two ends. This CDR3 spans 13 amino acids.

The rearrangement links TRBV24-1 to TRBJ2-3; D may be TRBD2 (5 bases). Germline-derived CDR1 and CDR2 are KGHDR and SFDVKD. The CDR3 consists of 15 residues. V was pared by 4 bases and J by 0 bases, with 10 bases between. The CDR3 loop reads CATSEPGGSTDTQYF. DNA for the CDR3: TGTGCCACCAGTGAACCCGGCGGGAGCACAGATACGCAGTATTTT.

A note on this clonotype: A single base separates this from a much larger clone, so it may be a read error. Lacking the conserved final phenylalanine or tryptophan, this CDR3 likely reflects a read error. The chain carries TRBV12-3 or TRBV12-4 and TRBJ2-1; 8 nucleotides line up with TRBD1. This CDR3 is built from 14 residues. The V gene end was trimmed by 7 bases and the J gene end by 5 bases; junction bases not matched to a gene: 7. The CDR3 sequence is CASIPGQADNEQFL. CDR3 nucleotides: TGTGCCAGCATTCCGGGACAGGCTGACAATGAGCAGTTCCTC.

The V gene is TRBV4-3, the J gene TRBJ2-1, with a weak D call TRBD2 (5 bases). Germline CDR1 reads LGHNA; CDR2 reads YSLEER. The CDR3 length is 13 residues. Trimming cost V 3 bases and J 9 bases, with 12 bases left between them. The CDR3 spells CASSQSSEGEQFF. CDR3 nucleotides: TGCGCCAGCAGCCAGAGTAGCGAGGGTGAGCAGTTCTTC.

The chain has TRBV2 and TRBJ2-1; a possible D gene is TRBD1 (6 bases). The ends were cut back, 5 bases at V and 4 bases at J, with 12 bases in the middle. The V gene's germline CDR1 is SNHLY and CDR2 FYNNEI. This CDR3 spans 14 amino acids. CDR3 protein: CASSREQGYNEQFF. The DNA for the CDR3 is TGTGCCAGCAGTCGGGAACAGGGTTACAATGAGCAGTTCTTC.

CDR3 loop: CAISDPGQPYGYTF. CDR3 bases: TGTGCCATCAGCGACCCGGGACAGCCCTATGGCTACACCTTC. The chain joins TRBV10-3 to TRBJ1-2, with TRBD1 matching 7 bases. V lost 6 bases, J lost 4 bases, and 8 bases stayed unmatched. Germline assignment: CDR1 ENHRY and CDR2 SYGVKD. CDR3 length: 14 residues.

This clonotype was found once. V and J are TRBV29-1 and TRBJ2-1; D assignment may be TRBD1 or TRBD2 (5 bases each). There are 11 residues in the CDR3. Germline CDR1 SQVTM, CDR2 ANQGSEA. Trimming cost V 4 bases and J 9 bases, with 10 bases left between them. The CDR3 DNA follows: TGCAGCGTTGCGGGGCGTCCTGAGCAGTTCTTC. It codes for CSVAGRPEQFF.